Here is one TCR beta chain with its context. Its antigen remains unidentified. Trimming at V came to 0 bases and at J to 8 bases, leaving 16 bases not matched to a gene. The V gene's germline CDR1 is ENHRY and CDR2 SYGVKD. This CDR3 is built from 18 residues. This sample is part of a study of PD-1 blockade in classical Hodgkin lymphoma. The overall study: Patients had nivolumab dosed at 3 mg/kg, delivered intravenously every 2 weeks.

Study outcomes and limitations: Relapsed/refractory patients reportedly had the lowest baseline TCR diversity, below newly diagnosed patients, who were below healthy donors.

All trial patients relapsed after autologous stem cell transplantation. The data were produced by immunoSEQ multiplex PCR, yet TCRdb's version contains in-frame clones alone and is incomplete. This sample has more than 85,000 clones; about nine tenths occur once, and the top ten carry approximately 2.4%. This material consisted of peripheral blood mononuclear cells (PBMCs), taken before the second cycle of nivolumab. The receptor was derived from a human donor with classical Hodgkin lymphoma. The V and J genes are TRBV10-3 and TRBJ2-1; TRBD2 agrees at 7 bases. The CDR3 sequence is CAISESRGVGSGTHEQFF. The CDR3 nucleotides read TGTGCCATCAGTGAGTCGAGGGGTGTGGGAAGCGGGACCCATGAGCAGTTCTTC.